This T cell receptor beta chain appears in the sequencing data of a study of T cells after yellow fever vaccination. The overall study: In the case of low-cell-number fractions, SMART-Seq v4 Ultra Low Input was used for preparation. Study-level findings and limits: Researchers noted that a small share of clonotypes showed up in both CD4 and CD8 compartments. It was the secondary response that reached its peak faster, day 5 versus 15, but it was weaker.

TCR cDNA, made by 5'RACE template switching, carried an added universal primer site and UMIs. Each CDR3 protein gets one entry after TCRdb re-called the 5' RACE reads with MiXCR. Here the sample spans around 63,000 distinct CDR3 sequences, approximately 7% being singletons. This clonotype was counted ten times or more. What it binds is not known. The V end was cut by 5 bases, the J end by 4 bases, with 18 bases between. CDR1 is SGHVS, CDR2 FQNEAQ, per germline. The CDR3 has 15 amino acids. The chain recombines TRBV7-8 with TRBJ2-7; unclear D gene. This TCR came from a man younger than 45 who received the YFV17D yellow fever vaccine. Sequencing used CD8+ T cells sorted from PBMCs, obtained 15 days after the yellow fever booster vaccination. CDR3 sequence: CASSPVVGMGYEQYF. In nucleotides, the CDR3 is TGTGCCAGCAGCCCTGTAGTGGGAATGGGGTACGAGCAGTACTTC.